The 31 T cell receptor beta chains presented below share a single source sample, sequenced in a study of response to subunit inactivated influenza vaccine. TCRdb re-derived calls from the RT-PCR reads in MiXCR, one entry per CDR3 protein. The sample yields 530,000 or so distinct CDR3 sequences, around 11% seen once. This sample comprised PBMCs from blood, obtained on the day of vaccination. The receptor source for this set is a man aged 50-59 years who received an inactivated influenza vaccine.

This clonotype was seen many times. V and J are TRBV5-1 and TRBJ1-2; 11 bases line up with TRBD1. CDR3 length equals 14 residues. V shed 3 bases, J shed 3 bases, and the junction held 1 base outside the gene matches. Germline CDR1 and CDR2: SGHRS and YFSETQ. The CDR3 region is CASSSGQGDYGYTF. CDR3 nucleotides: TGCGCCAGCAGCTCGGGACAGGGGGACTATGGCTACACCTTC.

In this sample, this clonotype turned up a few times. CDR3 sequence (DNA): TGTGCCAGCAGGATTTCCGGGACTTCCTACAATGAGCAGTTCTTC. As protein: CASRISGTSYNEQFF. The chain employs TRBV28 and TRBJ2-1; tentatively, D is TRBD2 (6 bases). CDR1 and CDR2 (germline): MDHEN, SYDVKM. Trimming took 6 bases from V and 1 from J, leaving 13 bases between them. This CDR3 region has 15 residues.

The chain links TRBV7-9 to TRBJ1-1, with a possible D match to TRBD1 (6 bases). Trimming cost V 5 bases and J 6 bases, with 16 bases left between them. The germline V gene encodes CDR1 SEHNR and CDR2 FQNEAQ (reference sequence). The CDR3 sequence is 14 residues long. The CDR3 is CASSRGAGAPEAFF. The DNA of the CDR3 is TGTGCCAGCAGCCGAGGGGCGGGGGCCCCTGAAGCTTTCTTT.

The chain recombines TRBV6-1 with TRBJ2-5, with a weak D call TRBD2 (5 bases). The germline V and J ends were trimmed by 6 bases and 5 bases, with 13 bases remaining between them. Germline lookup yields CDR1 MNHNS and CDR2 SASEGT. This CDR3 is built from 13 residues. The DNA for the CDR3 is TGTGCCAGCAGACTTCTAGCTTTCGAGACCCAGTACTTC. This codes for CASRLLAFETQYF.

This clonotype has just a few counts. This rearrangement joins TRBV20-1 to TRBJ2-2; 9 bases fit TRBD2. Germline CDR1 is DFQATT and CDR2 is SNEGSKA (reference sequence). The trim removed 3 bases at V and 0 bases at J, leaving 8 bases unmatched. CDR3 length: 17 amino acids. CDR3 bases: TGCAGTGCTAGTGCCCTTAGCGGGAGTACGAACACCGGGGAGCTGTTTTTT. It specifies CSASALSGSTNTGELFF.

This clonotype was detected ten times or more. This sequence joins TRBV29-1 and TRBJ1-1, with a possible D match to TRBD1 (5 bases). Per germline, CDR1 SQVTM and CDR2 ANQGSEA. The length of the CDR3 is 12 residues. Trimming left V 8 bases short and J 5 bases short, with 15 bases between. This CDR3 reads CSPWTPGTEAFF. The CDR3 coding sequence is TGCAGCCCATGGACACCGGGTACTGAAGCTTTCTTT.

There are many counts of this clonotype. V usage is TRBV5-1 and J usage is TRBJ1-2; D unresolved. V lost 5 bases, J lost 1 base, and 18 bases lay in between. CDR1 and CDR2 (germline): SGHRS, YFSETQ. This CDR3 spans 16 amino acids. The CDR3 DNA reads TGCGCCAGCAGGGATTTGAGGAAAACTGATAACTATGGCTACACCTTC. Its protein is CASRDLRKTDNYGYTF.

The chain recombines TRBV10-3 with TRBJ1-2; D gene ambiguous. V was cut by 0 bases and J by 2 bases, with 10 bases left in between. Germline V lookup: CDR1 ENHRY, CDR2 SYGVKD. This CDR3 region has 15 residues. The CDR3 here is CAISESINSNYGYTF. CDR3 sequence (DNA): TGTGCCATCAGTGAGTCGATCAACAGCAACTATGGCTACACCTTC.

V gene TRBV6-1 combines with J gene TRBJ2-1; perhaps D is TRBD1 or TRBD2 (5 bases each). Trimming shortened V by 6 bases and J by 7 bases, and 16 bases separated the two germline ends. Looked up from germline, CDR1 is MNHNS and CDR2 is SASEGT. The CDR3 length is 14 residues. The CDR3, as DNA: TGTGCCAGCAGGCCCGCAGGGAGTGATAATGAGCAGTTCTTC. Amino acid sequence: CASRPAGSDNEQFF.

This clonotype turned up a few times. J is TRBJ2-7 and V is TRBV6-5; TRBD1 matches 10 bases. Germline-derived CDR1 and CDR2 are MNHEY and SVGAGI. The V and J ends lost 4 bases and 7 bases, in that order; junction bases with no gene match: 7. CDR3 length: 14 amino acids. CDR3 in DNA: TGTGCCAGCAGTTCAAGACAGGGGGCGCTTGAGCAGTACTTC. Encoded protein: CASSSRQGALEQYF.

This clonotype was seen a few times. The chain links TRBV7-3 to TRBJ2-5; no clear D. V dropped 1 base and J dropped 4 bases, with 13 bases sitting between them. The germline V gene has CDR1 SGHTA and CDR2 FQGTGA. The CDR3 covers 15 residues. CDR3: CASSLSSDTRETQYF. The CDR3 region has the DNA TGTGCCAGCAGCTTAAGTTCAGATACCAGAGAGACCCAGTACTTC.

The chain couples TRBV6-1 to TRBJ2-7; 9 bases match TRBD1. This CDR3 has 12 residues. Germline trimming cut 0 bases from V and 11 bases from J; bases unmatched to any gene: 2. Looked up from germline, CDR1 is MNHNS and CDR2 is SASEGT. In DNA form, the CDR3 reads TGTGCCAGCAGTGAAGCGGGGGACAGGGAGTACTTC. Amino acid sequence: CASSEAGDREYF.

This clonotype occurred a few times. The chain is built from TRBV6-5 and TRBJ1-6, with D maybe TRBD1 (5 bases). Germline CDR1 and CDR2: MNHEY and SVGAGI. Trimming left V 2 bases short and J 7 bases short, with 9 bases between. The CDR3 runs to 14 residues. Written as DNA, the CDR3 is TGTGCCAGCAGTTACCAGGAGGGGAATTCACCCCTCCACTTT. Residues: CASSYQEGNSPLHF.

This clonotype has only a few counts. The chain uses TRBV7-9 and TRBJ2-3, with a possible D match to TRBD2 (6 bases). CDR1 and CDR2 from the germline V gene are SEHNR and FQNEAQ (reference sequence). The V end was cut by 5 bases, the J end by 2 bases, with 14 bases between. CDR3 length equals 15 residues. CDR3 sequence reads: CASSQRSGFTDTQYF. The CDR3 DNA reads as TGTGCCAGCAGCCAGCGGAGCGGGTTCACAGATACGCAGTATTTT.

The genes are TRBV3-1 and TRBJ2-7, with TRBD2 matching over 8 bases. The CDR3 is 14 amino acids. Per the germline V gene, CDR1 is LGHDT and CDR2 is YNNKEL (reference sequence). V dropped 5 bases and J dropped 4; count of bases not matched to a gene: 7. CDR3 sequence reads: CASSAVAGGYEQYF. In DNA, the CDR3 is TGTGCCAGCAGCGCAGTGGCGGGAGGTTACGAGCAGTACTTC.

This clonotype was observed at least ten times. Here the CDR3 DNA reads TGCGCCAGCAGCTTGTGGGCCGACATCAACGAGCAGTACTTC. Protein: CASSLWADINEQYF. The J gene is TRBJ2-7, the V gene TRBV5-1; D is unresolved. CDR1 is SGHRS, CDR2 YFSETQ, per germline. This CDR3 is built from 14 residues. The V gene lost 1 base and the J gene lost 5 bases, with 13 bases spanning the gap.

J is TRBJ2-1 and V is TRBV7-3; D is perhaps TRBD1 (6 bases). Germline-derived CDR1 and CDR2 are SGHTA and FQGTGA. Trimming took 5 bases from V and 7 from J, leaving 18 bases between them. CDR3 length equals 15 residues. The chain's CDR3 is CASSPQAVGGNEQFF. The DNA of the CDR3 is TGTGCCAGCAGCCCACAAGCTGTAGGGGGTAATGAGCAGTTCTTC. Full variable domain (rest looked up from reference TRBV7-3 and TRBJ2-1): GAGVSQTPSNKVTEKGKYVELRCDPISGHTALYWYRQSLGQGPEFLIYFQGTGAADDSGLPNDRFFAVRPEGSVSTLKIQRTERGDSAVYLCASSPQAVGGNEQFFGPGTRLTVL.

The J gene is TRBJ2-5, the V gene TRBV5-5; D unresolved. Germline loops: CDR1 SGHKS, CDR2 YYEKEE (reference sequence). The CDR3 runs to 13 residues. The V end lost 4 bases, the J end lost 4 bases, and 11 bases lay between the germline ends. CDR3 loop: CASSPTPGETQYF. CDR3 nucleotide sequence: TGTGCCAGCAGCCCCACCCCAGGAGAGACCCAGTACTTC.

The sample holds a few counts of this clonotype. This chain joins TRBV5-1 and TRBJ1-2, with D perhaps matching TRBD1 (6 bases). Trimming took 0 bases from V and 5 from J, leaving 14 bases between them. This CDR3 is built from 15 residues. Per germline, CDR1 SGHRS and CDR2 YFSETQ. CDR3 sequence: CASSLESGGGYGYTF. DNA for the CDR3: TGCGCCAGCAGCTTGGAATCCGGGGGCGGTTATGGCTACACCTTC.

The gene calls are TRBV5-1 and TRBJ2-2, with 10 bases fitting TRBD2. CDR1 and CDR2 from the germline V gene are SGHRS and YFSETQ. V shed 1 base and J 5 bases; nucleotides not matched to a gene: 5. The CDR3 is 16 residues long. The CDR3 sequence is CASSLTSGTATGELFF. CDR3 in DNA: TGCGCCAGCAGCTTGACTAGCGGGACAGCAACCGGGGAGCTGTTTTTT.

The chain is built from TRBV5-1 and TRBJ2-1, with 8 bases fitting TRBD1. The ends lost 0 bases at V and 3 bases at J; junction bases unmatched: 5. Per the germline V gene, CDR1 is SGHRS and CDR2 is YFSETQ. The CDR3 covers 16 residues. CDR3 amino acids: CASSLGTGPLYNEQFF. In DNA form, the CDR3 reads TGCGCCAGCAGCTTGGGGACAGGGCCCCTCTACAATGAGCAGTTCTTC.

This clonotype has a count of ten or more. V usage is TRBV9 and J usage is TRBJ2-1, with D maybe TRBD1 (6 bases). V gave up 0 bases and J gave up 10 bases, with 17 bases separating them. Germline CDR1 and CDR2: SGDLS and YYNGEE. The CDR3 is 15 amino acids. CDR3 DNA: TGTGCCAGCAGCGTAGATCTAGGGGGACGAAAAGAGCAGTTCTTC. It codes for CASSVDLGGRKEQFF.

The genes are TRBV5-1 and TRBJ2-5, with 7 bases that match TRBD1. Germline CDR1 is SGHRS and CDR2 is YFSETQ. This CDR3 spans 15 amino acids. The J segment lost 1 base and the V segment lost 0 bases, leaving 3 bases of the junction unmatched. CDR3 region: CASSLVGQLQETQYF. CDR3 DNA: TGCGCCAGCAGCTTGGTGGGACAGCTCCAAGAGACCCAGTACTTC.

This clonotype was counted a few times. The chain employs TRBV4-2 and TRBJ2-7; D possibly matches TRBD1 or TRBD2 (5 bases each). Germline V gives CDR1 LGHNA, CDR2 YNFKEQ. The V and J ends lost 3 bases and 7 bases respectively, with 19 bases between them. This CDR3 contains 15 residues. The CDR3 spells CASSQTGTGTEEQYF. The CDR3 DNA reads as TGTGCCAGCAGCCAGACCGGGACGGGGACGGAGGAGCAGTACTTC.

This clonotype was observed a few times. The V call is TRBV13, the J call TRBJ2-4; D remains unclear. The CDR3 runs to 17 residues. CDR1 is PRHDT, CDR2 FYEKMQ, per germline (reference sequence). Trimming took 0 bases from V and 1 from J, leaving 13 bases between them. The CDR3 DNA reads TGTGCCAGCAGCTTAGGCCCATGGTGGGCGGCCAAAAACATTCAGTACTTC. As protein: CASSLGPWWAAKNIQYF.

In this sample, this clonotype turned up many times. The chain employs TRBV5-1 and TRBJ2-1, with a tentative D call TRBD1 (5 bases). CDR3 length: 15 amino acids. CDR1 is SGHRS and CDR2 is YFSETQ in the germline V gene. The V gene lost 0 bases and the J gene lost 0 bases, with 7 bases spanning the gap. CDR3 amino acids: CASSLATVSYNEQFF. CDR3 in DNA: TGCGCCAGCAGCTTGGCGACAGTCTCCTACAATGAGCAGTTCTTC.

The V gene is TRBV7-2, the J gene TRBJ2-7, with 9 bases matching TRBD2. Germline CDR1 is SGHTA and CDR2 is FQGNSA. Germline trimming cut 1 base from V and 0 bases from J; bases unmatched to any gene: 1. The CDR3 totals 15 residues. This CDR3 is CASSLEGLASYEQYF. The CDR3 nucleotides read TGTGCCAGCAGCTTAGAGGGACTAGCCTCCTACGAGCAGTACTTC.

This clonotype was seen ten or more times. The DNA for the CDR3 is TGTACGTCGAAACTAAGCGGGGGGGCCGGTAGTGAGCAGTTCTTC. Residues: CTSKLSGGAGSEQFF. The rearrangement links TRBV6-2 or TRBV6-3 to TRBJ2-1; 10 bases line up with TRBD2. The germline gives CDR1 MNHEY, CDR2 SVGEGT. The CDR3 is 15 amino acids.

J is TRBJ1-6 and V is TRBV5-5; 11 nucleotides line up with TRBD1. The CDR3 extends over 14 amino acids. Germline V CDR1 and CDR2: SGHKS, YYEKEE (reference sequence). Losses at the gene ends were 0 bases for V and 14 bases for J; bases not matched to a gene: 4. The CDR3 loop is CASSLGTGGATLHF. The CDR3 nucleotides are TGTGCCAGCAGCTTGGGGACAGGGGGCGCGACCCTCCACTTT.

This clonotype was detected ten times or more. This sequence joins TRBV5-6 and TRBJ1-6; D is unresolved. Looked up from germline, CDR1 is SGHDT and CDR2 is YYEEEE. The CDR3 is 12 amino acids. The ends were cut back, 3 bases at V and 5 bases at J, with 3 bases in the middle. The chain's CDR3 is CASSSDNSPLHF. The CDR3 nucleotides are TGTGCCAGCAGCTCGGATAATTCACCCCTCCACTTT.

This clonotype has a single count. The chain is built from TRBV20-1 and TRBJ1-6; TRBD1 matches at 7 bases. The CDR3 covers 15 residues. V lost 0 bases to trimming and J lost 9 bases; unmatched junction nucleotides: 8. The germline V gene encodes CDR1 DFQATT and CDR2 SNEGSKA (reference sequence). The CDR3 reads CSARDQGGRGSPLHF. As DNA, the CDR3 is TGCAGTGCTAGAGATCAGGGGGGCCGGGGTTCACCCCTCCACTTT.